The next 19 T cell receptor beta chains were all read from a single sample in a study of PD-L1 blockade in urothelial cancer. Assay: immunoSEQ multiplex PCR; the TCRdb copy retains only in-frame clones and omits some. This table has more than 75,000 clones, around 84% appearing once. As to time point: pretreatment peripheral blood. The source was PBMCs, collected around atezolizumab (anti-PD-L1) treatment. The origin of the receptors is a man aged 55 to 70 with urothelial cancer.

This chain joins TRBV7-2 and TRBJ2-2; maybe TRBD1 (5 bases). Germline V gene data show CDR1 as SGHTA and CDR2 as FQGNSA. The CDR3 is 14 residues long. Deletions cut 5 bases from V and 7 bases from J, with 14 bases between. CDR3 loop: CASSRSGSVGELFF. For the CDR3, the DNA is TGTGCCAGCAGCAGATCAGGGTCTGTCGGGGAGCTGTTTTTT.

The chain has TRBV7-8 and TRBJ2-1; 8 positions agree with TRBD1. The V gene end was trimmed by 5 bases and the J gene end by 10 bases; junction bases not matched to a gene: 13. There are 15 residues in the CDR3. From germline, CDR1 is SGHVS and CDR2 FQNEAQ. The CDR3 reads CASSVMDRALQEQFF. Written as DNA, the CDR3 is TGTGCCAGCAGCGTAATGGACAGGGCGTTGCAGGAGCAGTTCTTC.

This clone has only one observation. This chain links TRBV5-1 with TRBJ2-3; 10 bases are shared with TRBD1. This CDR3 region has 16 residues. Trimming at V came to 0 bases and at J to 3 bases, leaving 4 bases not matched to a gene. Germline-derived CDR1 and CDR2 are SGHRS and YFSETQ. The CDR3 sequence: CASSLGDRGVTDTQYF. CDR3 DNA sequence: TGCGCCAGCAGCTTGGGGGACAGGGGAGTTACAGATACGCAGTATTTT.

This clone occurred a few times. The CDR3 loop is CAWSVQFDAFF. The CDR3 DNA sequence: TGTGCCTGGAGTGTACAGTTCGACGCTTTCTTT. This chain links TRBV30 with TRBJ1-1; D is unresolved. Germline loops: CDR1 GTSNPN, CDR2 SVGIG (reference sequence). The V end lost 0 bases, the J end lost 11 bases, and 10 bases lay between the germline ends. The CDR3 has 11 amino acids.

This clone was counted ten times or more. CDR3 in amino acids: CASSPWTGTNDGYTF. Here the CDR3 DNA reads TGTGCCAGCAGTCCCTGGACAGGGACAAACGATGGCTACACCTTC. The rearrangement links TRBV28 to TRBJ1-2; TRBD1 matches 8 bases. This CDR3 is 15 amino acids long. J was trimmed by 6 bases and V by 5 bases; bases with no gene match: 11. CDR1 and CDR2 (germline): MDHEN, SYDVKM.

This clone was detected only a few times. The chain carries TRBV11-1 and TRBJ1-1; D gene uncertain. Trimming pared 5 bases from V and 4 bases from J, leaving 14 bases between. This CDR3 has 14 residues. CDR1 SGHAT and CDR2 FQDESV come from the germline V gene (reference sequence). This CDR3 is CASSASDPGTEAFF. As DNA, the CDR3 is TGTGCCAGCAGCGCCTCAGACCCAGGCACTGAAGCTTTCTTT.

The chain employs TRBV5-5 and TRBJ2-3; TRBD2 matches 14 bases. Germline CDR1 SGHKS, CDR2 YYEKEE (reference sequence). Trimming removed 4 bases from V and 3 bases from J; junction bases left unmatched: 7. This CDR3 contains 17 residues. The CDR3 DNA follows: TGTGCCAGCAGCCTCTCGACTAGCGGGGGGGCGACAGATACGCAGTATTTT. Protein sequence: CASSLSTSGGATDTQYF.

J is TRBJ1-4 and V is TRBV27, with D perhaps matching TRBD1 (5 bases). V shed 2 bases and J shed 8 bases, with 9 bases lying between them. This CDR3 has 13 amino acids. Germline V gives CDR1 MNHEY, CDR2 SMNVEV (reference sequence). The CDR3 DNA reads TGTGCCAGCAGTTTAGGGGCCCGAGAAAAACTGTTTTTT. Translating it yields CASSLGAREKLFF.

The J gene is TRBJ1-4, the V gene TRBV14; D is ambiguous. The CDR3 length is 16 residues. Trimming stripped 0 bases from V and 1 base from J, with 9 bases between. Germline CDR1 and CDR2: SGHDN and FVKESK. CDR3 nucleotides: TGTGCCAGCAGCCAAGAAAGCCTCGTAACTAATGAAAAACTGTTTTTT. This gives the protein CASSQESLVTNEKLFF.

The chain combines TRBV19 with TRBJ2-1; D gene ambiguous. The V and J ends lost 6 bases and 1 base respectively, with 13 bases between them. This CDR3 region has 15 residues. Germline assignment: CDR1 LNHDA and CDR2 SQIVND (reference sequence). The CDR3 DNA reads TGTGCCAGTAGCCCATCCACAAGTTCCTACAATGAGCAGTTCTTC. Translation gives CASSPSTSSYNEQFF.

The chain combines TRBV7-8 with TRBJ2-7; possibly TRBD1 for D (6 bases). V lost 3 bases, J lost 3 bases, and 15 bases lay in between. CDR1 and CDR2 (germline): SGHVS, FQNEAQ. The CDR3 loop spans 15 amino acids. The CDR3 sequence: CASSFVSGQNYEQYF. DNA for the CDR3: TGTGCCAGCAGCTTTGTCTCGGGACAAAACTACGAGCAGTACTTC.

The chain recombines TRBV6-1 with TRBJ2-4; 10 bases are a match to TRBD2. Per germline, CDR1 MNHNS and CDR2 SASEGT. The V segment lost 6 bases and the J segment 3 bases; nucleotides outside the gene matches: 2. CDR3 size: 14 residues. The CDR3 bases are TGTGCCAGCAGCCTAGCGGGGGACAAAAACATTCAGTACTTC. Translation gives CASSLAGDKNIQYF.

The chain recombines TRBV6-1 with TRBJ2-1, with D hard to call. This CDR3 has 12 amino acids. In germline, CDR1 is MNHNS, CDR2 SASEGT. The germline V and J ends were trimmed by 7 bases and 7 bases, with 11 bases remaining between them. This CDR3 reads CASTRLWNEQFF. In nucleotides, the CDR3 is TGTGCCAGCACGCGCCTTTGGAATGAGCAGTTCTTC.

V usage is TRBV7-3 and J usage is TRBJ2-7; 9 bases align to TRBD1. CDR3 size: 15 residues. Unmatched junction bases numbered 7, after V lost 1 base and J lost 6 bases. From germline, CDR1 is SGHTA and CDR2 FQGTGA. The CDR3 sequence: CASSLITGTGSEQYF. The CDR3 DNA sequence: TGTGCCAGCAGCTTAATCACGGGGACAGGGAGCGAGCAGTACTTC.

The chain joins TRBV5-1 to TRBJ2-1, with a possible D match to TRBD2 (5 bases). The CDR3 is made up of 15 amino acids. The V gene lost 6 bases and the J gene lost 1 base, with 14 bases spanning the gap. Looked up from germline, CDR1 is SGHRS and CDR2 is YFSETQ. The CDR3: CASTELESSYNEQFF. CDR3 in DNA: TGCGCCAGCACCGAACTAGAATCTTCCTACAATGAGCAGTTCTTC.

The genes are TRBV11-2 and TRBJ2-1, with D perhaps TRBD2 (6 bases). Per the germline V gene, CDR1 is SGHAT and CDR2 is FQNNGV. This CDR3 has 17 amino acids. The ends were cut back, 2 bases at V and 7 bases at J, with 21 bases in the middle. The CDR3 DNA reads as TGTGCCAGCAGCTTACCCGGAGCCAGGAGGGGAACAAATGAGCAGTTCTTC. It specifies CASSLPGARRGTNEQFF.

The sample holds a few counts of this clone. The chain has TRBV7-9 and TRBJ1-1; D is ambiguous. Germline V gene data show CDR1 as SEHNR and CDR2 as FQNEAQ (reference sequence). V was pared by 1 base and J by 5 bases, with 8 bases between. This CDR3 spans 13 amino acids. CDR3 in DNA: TGTGCCAGCAGCTTAGGCGGAAGGACTGAAGCTTTCTTT. Encoded protein: CASSLGGRTEAFF.

The chain links TRBV9 to TRBJ2-2; 8 bases agree with TRBD2. This CDR3 is built from 16 residues. The junction had 7 bases not matched to a gene; V was cut back by 2 bases and J by 4 bases. CDR1 SGDLS and CDR2 YYNGEE come from the germline V gene. The CDR3 bases are TGTGCCAGCAGCGTGGTAGGAAGCGGGGGCACCGGGGAGCTGTTTTTT. As protein: CASSVVGSGGTGELFF.

The chain uses TRBV6-4 and TRBJ2-7; perhaps TRBD1 as D (5 bases). Trimming removed 0 bases at V and 6 bases at J, with 18 bases between. In germline, CDR1 is MRHNA, CDR2 SNTAGT. This CDR3 contains 16 residues. Written as DNA, the CDR3 is TGTGCCAGCAGTGACTCGAGTCGAGGTGGGGCTAGCGAGCAGTACTTC. Protein product: CASSDSSRGGASEQYF.